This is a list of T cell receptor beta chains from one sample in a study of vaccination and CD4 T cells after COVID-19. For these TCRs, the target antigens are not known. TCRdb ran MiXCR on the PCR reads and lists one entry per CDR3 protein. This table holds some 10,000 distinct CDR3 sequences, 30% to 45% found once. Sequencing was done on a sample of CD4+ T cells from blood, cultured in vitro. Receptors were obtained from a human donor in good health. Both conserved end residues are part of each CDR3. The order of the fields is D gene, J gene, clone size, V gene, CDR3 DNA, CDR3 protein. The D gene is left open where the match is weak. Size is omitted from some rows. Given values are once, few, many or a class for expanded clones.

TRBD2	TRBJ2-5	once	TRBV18	TGTGCCAGCTCGCGACTAGCGGGAGGGATGGAGACCCAGTACTTC	CASSRLAGGMETQYF
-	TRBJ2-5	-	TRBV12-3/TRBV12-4	TGTGCCAGCAGCCTACTAGCAGAAGAGACCCAGTACTTC	CASSLLAEETQYF
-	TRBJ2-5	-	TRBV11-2	TGTGCCAGCAGCCGTTTGGGTATCCAAGAGACCCAGTACTTC	CASSRLGIQETQYF
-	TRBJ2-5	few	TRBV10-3	TGTGCCATCCTCTACCAAGAGACCCAGTACTTC	CAILYQETQYF
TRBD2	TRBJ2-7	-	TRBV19	TGTGCCAGTAGCATGGGCGGACTAGCGGTCCTCTACGAGCAGTACTTC	CASSMGGLAVLYEQYF
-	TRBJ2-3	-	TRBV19	TGTGCCAGTAGTATCCAGGGTAGAACAGATACGCAGTATTTT	CASSIQGRTDTQYF
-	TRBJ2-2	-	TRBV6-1	TGTGCCAGCAGCAAAGGGGGTGTTGGGACCGGGGAGCTGTTTTTT	CASSKGGVGTGELFF
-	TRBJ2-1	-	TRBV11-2	TGTGCCAGCAGCTTAGGGGGGCAGGGACTATACAATGAGCAGTTCTTC	CASSLGGQGLYNEQFF
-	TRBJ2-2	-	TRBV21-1	TGTGCCACAGGGGTTTTTTGGGGTACCGGGGAGCTGTTTTTT	CATGVFWGTGELFF
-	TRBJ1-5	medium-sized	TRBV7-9	TGTGCCAGCAGCGACATACCAAATCAGCCCCAGCATTTT	CASSDIPNQPQHF
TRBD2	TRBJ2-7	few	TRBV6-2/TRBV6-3	TGTGCCAGCAGCCTCAGACTAGCGGGTTCCTACGAGCAGTACTTC	CASSLRLAGSYEQYF
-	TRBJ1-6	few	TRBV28	TGTGCCAGCAGTTGGGGACGGGTGTTGCCCCTCCACTTT	CASSWGRVLPLHF
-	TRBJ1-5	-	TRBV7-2	TGTGCCAGCAGCTTAAGTAATCAACCCCAGCATTTT	CASSLSNQPQHF
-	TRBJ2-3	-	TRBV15	TGTGCCACCAGCAGACTGGCGCCCGATACGCAGTATTTT	CATSRLAPDTQYF
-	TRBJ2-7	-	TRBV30	TGTGCCTGGAGTGTGGGGGGGCCATCCTACGAGCAGTACTTC	CAWSVGGPSYEQYF
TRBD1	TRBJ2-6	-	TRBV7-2	TGTGCCAGCAGCTTCCGACAGGGTGGCGTTGGGGCCAACGTCCTGACTTTC	CASSFRQGGVGANVLTF
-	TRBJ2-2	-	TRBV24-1	TGTGCCACCAGTGAACGTCGGGTCGGGGAGCTGTTTTTT	CATSERRVGELFF
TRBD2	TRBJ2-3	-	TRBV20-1	TGCAGTGCTTTGGGACTAGCCGCTAGCACAGATACGCAGTATTTT	CSALGLAASTDTQYF
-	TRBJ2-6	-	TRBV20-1	TGCAGTGCTACGGGATTTGCTGGGGCCAACGTCCTGACTTTC	CSATGFAGANVLTF
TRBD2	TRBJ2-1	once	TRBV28	TGTGCCAGCAGCTACCTGGGACTAGCATATGAGCAGTTCTTC	CASSYLGLAYEQFF
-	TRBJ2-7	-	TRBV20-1	TGCAGTGCCCCCTCCCAACTAGTCTACGAGCAGTACTTC	CSAPSQLVYEQYF
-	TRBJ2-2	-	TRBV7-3	TGTGCCAGCAGCCCAGGGGGGCGGGGCACCGGGGAGCTGTTTTTT	CASSPGGRGTGELFF
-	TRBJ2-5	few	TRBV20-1	TGCAGTGCTAGACCTCTGGAGGCCCAGTACTTC	CSARPLEAQYF
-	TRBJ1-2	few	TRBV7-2	TGTGCCAGCAGCCTGGGAGGGCACTATGGCTACACCTTC	CASSLGGHYGYTF
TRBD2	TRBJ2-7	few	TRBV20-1	TGCAGTGCTAGAGATCCTAGCGGAAGCTCCTACGAGCAGTACTTC	CSARDPSGSSYEQYF
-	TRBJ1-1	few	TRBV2	TGTGCCAGCAGTGGGGCAGGCAGCACTGAAGCTTTCTTT	CASSGAGSTEAFF
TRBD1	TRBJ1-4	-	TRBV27	TGTGCCAGCAGCCGAATTGGGACAGGGGATGAAAAACTGTTTTTT	CASSRIGTGDEKLFF
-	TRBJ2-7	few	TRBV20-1	TGCAGTGCTAGAGATCGGGCAGGGACCCTCTTC	CSARDRAGTLF
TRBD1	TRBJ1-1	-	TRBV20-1	TGCAGTGCTGGAGCAGCAGGGGGCCGAACTGAAGCTTTCTTT	CSAGAAGGRTEAFF
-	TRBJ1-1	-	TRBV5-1	TGCGCCAGCAGCTTCACCCCGGGGGGGAACACTGAAGCTTTCTTT	CASSFTPGGNTEAFF
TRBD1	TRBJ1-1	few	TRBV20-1	TGCAGTGCCACTGAAGGACAGGGGTGGTACACTGAAGCTTTCTTT	CSATEGQGWYTEAFF
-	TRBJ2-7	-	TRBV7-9	TGTGCCAGCAGCTCGACCGACAGGACCCCCTACGAGCAGTACTTC	CASSSTDRTPYEQYF
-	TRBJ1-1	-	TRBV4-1	TGCGCCAGCAGCCAAGGGGGCTATGAGGCTATGAACACTGAAGCTTTCTTT	CASSQGGYEAMNTEAFF
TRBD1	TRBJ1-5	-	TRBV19	TGTGCCAGTACCGTGACAGGGAATAGTAATCAGCCCCAGCATTTT	CASTVTGNSNQPQHF
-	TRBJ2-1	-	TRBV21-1	TGTGCCAGCATGCCGGGGGCCCTCTACAATGAGCAGTTCTTC	CASMPGALYNEQFF
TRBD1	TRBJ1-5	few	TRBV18	TGTGCCAGCTCACCGGGTCAGGGACAGAGCAATCAGCCCCAGCATTTT	CASSPGQGQSNQPQHF
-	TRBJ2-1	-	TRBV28	TGTGCCAGCAGTTTTTCCGGGACCCGGAGGTCCTACAATGAGCAGTTCTTC	CASSFSGTRRSYNEQFF
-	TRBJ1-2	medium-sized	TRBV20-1	TGCAGTGCTAGACTCAGTAAGAACAACTATGGCTACACCTTC	CSARLSKNNYGYTF
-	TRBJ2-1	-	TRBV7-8	TGTGCCAGCAGCTTACTTTCCTTTCGCGGGTTTAACAATGAGCAGTTCTTC	CASSLLSFRGFNNEQFF
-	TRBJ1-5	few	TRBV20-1	TGCAGTGCCCCCCCGATGCGCGAGGGTGTGAGGTTGGAAAATCAGCCCCAGCATTTT	CSAPPMREGVRLENQPQHF
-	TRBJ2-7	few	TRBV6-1	TGTGCCAGCAAGGCAGGTCCTGTCGAGGAGCAGTACTTC	CASKAGPVEEQYF